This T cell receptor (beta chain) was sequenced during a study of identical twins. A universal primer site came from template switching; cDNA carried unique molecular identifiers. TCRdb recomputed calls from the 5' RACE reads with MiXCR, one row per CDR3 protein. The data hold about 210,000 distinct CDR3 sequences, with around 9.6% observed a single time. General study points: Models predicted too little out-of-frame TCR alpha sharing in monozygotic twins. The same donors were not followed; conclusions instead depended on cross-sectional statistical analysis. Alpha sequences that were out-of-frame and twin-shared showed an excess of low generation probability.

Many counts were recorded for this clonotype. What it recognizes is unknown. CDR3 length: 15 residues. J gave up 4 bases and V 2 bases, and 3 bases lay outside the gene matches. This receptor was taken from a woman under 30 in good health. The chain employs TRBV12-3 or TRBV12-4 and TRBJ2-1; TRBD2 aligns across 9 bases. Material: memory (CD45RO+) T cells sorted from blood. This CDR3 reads CASSLRAGGYNEQFF. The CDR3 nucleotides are TGTGCCAGCAGTTTAAGAGCGGGGGGTTACAATGAGCAGTTCTTC.